This is a list of T cell receptor beta chains from one sample in a study of blood T cell repertoires in COVID-19. TCRdb keeps only in-frame clones here, not all; method: immunoSEQ multiplex PCR. This sample has about 240,000 clones, with around four fifths found just once. The source material was peripheral blood. These receptors were taken from a woman aged 60 to 75 with active or convalescent COVID-19. Both conserved end residues are part of each CDR3. The D gene is left open where the match is weak. Rows give clone size only sometimes, using once, few, many, or a class for an expanded clone.

J gene,D gene,V gene,clone size,CDR3 DNA,CDR3 protein
TRBJ2-7,TRBD2,TRBV11-2,.,TGTGCCAGCAGCCGGGACTACCGCTACGAGCAGTACTTC,CASSRDYRYEQYF
TRBJ2-7,TRBD2,TRBV3-1/TRBV3-2,.,TGTGCCAGCAGTCGGGGACTAGCGGGAAAGTACGAGCAGTACTTC,CASSRGLAGKYEQYF
TRBJ1-5,TRBD1,TRBV30,.,TGTGCCTGGAGTGTAGACAGGACAGGCAGCAATCAGCCCCAGCATTTT,CAWSVDRTGSNQPQHF
TRBJ1-6,.,TRBV19,.,TGTGCCAGTAGTATAGAGGAGTTTTCACCCCTCCACTTT,CASSIEEFSPLHF
TRBJ1-2,TRBD1,TRBV2,.,TGTGCCAGCACCAGACAGGGCGTGAACTATGGCTACACCTTC,CASTRQGVNYGYTF
TRBJ1-2,TRBD1,TRBV4-3,.,TGCGCCAGCAGCCAAGCCCAAGGGACAGGGTCGTATGATGGCTACACCTTC,CASSQAQGTGSYDGYTF
TRBJ2-2,TRBD2,TRBV9,.,TGTGCCAGCAGCGTAGGCGGGGGAAACACCGGGGAGCTGTTTTTT,CASSVGGGNTGELFF
TRBJ2-3,TRBD2,TRBV7-2,.,TGTGCCAGCAGCACAGGACTCGCGGGGGGGGGTGATACGCAGTATTTT,CASSTGLAGGGDTQYF
TRBJ1-1,.,TRBV7-6,.,TGTGCCAGCAGCCCGGATCGGACAGCCTCTGAAGCTTTCTTT,CASSPDRTASEAFF
TRBJ2-3,.,TRBV19,.,TGTGCCAGTAGTGACCGGCCCTCGGGGGGCGCAGATACGCAGTATTTT,CASSDRPSGGADTQYF
TRBJ2-1,.,TRBV9,.,TGTGCCAGCAGCCCCGGACTACCGAGCTCCTACAATGAGCAGTTCTTC,CASSPGLPSSYNEQFF
TRBJ1-5,.,TRBV11-2,.,TGTGCCAGCAGCTTAGGGAGCGGGGATCAGCCCCAGCATTTT,CASSLGSGDQPQHF
TRBJ2-2,TRBD2,TRBV29-1,.,TGCAGCGCAAGACTAGCCTCGAACACCGGGGAGCTGTTTTTT,CSARLASNTGELFF
TRBJ1-6,.,TRBV5-1,.,TGCGCCAGCAGCACGACCGCGACCCAGGGTTCACCCCTCCACTTT,CASSTTATQGSPLHF
TRBJ1-5,.,TRBV19,many,TGTGCCAGTCTTACCTCGGGGGGTAGCAATCAGCCCCAGCATTTT,CASLTSGGSNQPQHF
TRBJ2-3,TRBD2,TRBV18,.,TGTGCCAGCTCACAGGGGACTAGCGGGGCCCGCACAGATACGCAGTATTTT,CASSQGTSGARTDTQYF
TRBJ2-2,.,TRBV6-5,.,TGTGCCAGCAGTTACTCGTCCGGGAACTCCGGGGAGCTGTTTTTT,CASSYSSGNSGELFF
TRBJ2-2,TRBD1,TRBV18,.,TGTGCCAGCTCACGACAGGGGAACACCGGGGAGCTGTTTTTT,CASSRQGNTGELFF